Presented here are 32 T cell receptor beta chains from one specimen sequenced in a study of T cell responses to AZD1222 COVID-19 vaccine. The assay was immunoSEQ multiplex PCR, and TCRdb's table has in-frame clones only and misses some. This sample has 100,000 to 150,000 clones, with roughly 91% found just once. The input for sequencing was peripheral blood, taken 28 days after the second AZD1222 dose. These receptors originate from an adult who received the AZD1222 COVID-19 vaccine.

V is TRBV18 and J is TRBJ2-7; 8 positions agree with TRBD2. The CDR3 is made up of 15 amino acids. Per the germline V gene, CDR1 is KGHSH and CDR2 is LQKENI. The V and J ends lost 2 bases and 6 bases, in that order; junction bases with no gene match: 9. The CDR3 nucleotides are TGTGCCAGCTCACCAGACATGGCGGGGGGACGCGAGCAGTACTTC. Residues: CASSPDMAGGREQYF.

V gene TRBV18 combines with J gene TRBJ1-2; 8 nucleotides agree with TRBD1. The CDR3 consists of 14 residues. Germline V gives CDR1 KGHSH, CDR2 LQKENI. The V gene end was trimmed by 0 bases and the J gene end by 8 bases; junction bases not matched to a gene: 5. CDR3 coding DNA: TGTGCCAGCTCACCACCCCAGGGGGCGTACGGCTACACCTTC. Amino acid sequence: CASSPPQGAYGYTF.

This chain links TRBV28 with TRBJ2-5; 11 positions match TRBD2. The CDR3 has 14 residues. Germline V CDR1 and CDR2: MDHEN, SYDVKM. Trimming cost V 5 bases and J 4 bases; bases outside gene matches: 3. CDR3 sequence reads: CASSRTSGSETQYF. In nucleotides, the CDR3 is TGTGCCAGCAGTCGGACTAGCGGGTCAGAGACCCAGTACTTC.

The CDR3: CATSGDGTYEQYF. In DNA, the CDR3 is TGTGCCACCAGTGGGGACGGTACTTACGAGCAGTACTTC. The chain joins TRBV15 to TRBJ2-7; D tentatively fits TRBD1 or TRBD2 (5 bases each). V was shortened by 6 bases and J by 4 bases, with 13 bases between the two germline ends. The CDR3 spans 13 residues. Germline CDR1 and CDR2: LNHNV and YYDKDF (reference sequence).

The gene calls are TRBV5-1 and TRBJ2-5; 7 bases line up with TRBD2. This CDR3 has 13 residues. From germline, CDR1 is SGHRS and CDR2 YFSETQ. Unmatched junction bases numbered 6, after V lost 5 bases and J lost 5 bases. The CDR3 spells CASSGGSGETQYF. CDR3 in DNA: TGCGCCAGCAGTGGCGGGAGCGGGGAGACCCAGTACTTC.

The chain links TRBV9 to TRBJ1-6; D possibly corresponds to TRBD1 (5 bases). Trimming stripped 4 bases from V and 7 bases from J, with 12 bases between. The CDR3 runs to 14 residues. Germline CDR1 is SGDLS and CDR2 is YYNGEE. DNA of the CDR3: TGTGCCAGCAGCACCGGGGGTGAGAATTCACCCCTCCACTTT. Its protein is CASSTGGENSPLHF. The whole variable domain, remainder taken from reference TRBV9 and TRBJ1-6, is DSGVTQTPKHLITATGQRVTLRCSPRSGDLSVYWYQQSLDQGLQFLIQYYNGEERAKGNILERFSAQQFPDLHSELNLSSLELGDSALYFCASSTGGENSPLHFGNGTRLTVT.

The chain combines TRBV7-6 with TRBJ1-4, with D unresolved. The V end lost 1 base, the J end lost 6 bases, and 0 bases lay between the germline ends. This CDR3 comprises 11 residues. The V gene's germline CDR1 is SGHVS and CDR2 FNYEAQ. CDR3 DNA: TGTGCCAGCAGCTTAGATGAAAAACTGTTTTTT. This gives the protein CASSLDEKLFF.

The J gene is TRBJ2-3, the V gene TRBV4-3; 10 positions agree with TRBD2. The CDR3 runs 18 residues. V lost 4 bases, J lost 4 bases, and 14 bases stayed unmatched. Germline V gives CDR1 LGHNA, CDR2 YSLEER. The CDR3 sequence is CASSPRPSSGSTPDTQYF. DNA of the CDR3: TGCGCCAGCAGCCCAAGACCATCTAGCGGGAGTACCCCAGATACGCAGTATTTT.

V usage is TRBV5-6 and J usage is TRBJ1-5, with 7 bases fitting TRBD1. CDR1 and CDR2 from the germline V gene are SGHDT and YYEEEE. V lost 4 bases and J lost 7; bases outside the gene matches: 14. CDR3 length: 16 amino acids. CDR3 amino acids: CASSLRTGRSGQPQHF. The CDR3 coding sequence is TGTGCCAGCAGCCTTCGGACAGGACGGTCCGGCCAGCCCCAGCATTTT.

The chain is built from TRBV4-1 and TRBJ2-7, with TRBD2 matching 13 bases. The CDR3 is made up of 17 amino acids. Trimming removed 1 base from V and 5 bases from J; junction bases left unmatched: 8. Germline CDR1 MGHRA, CDR2 YSYEKL. This CDR3 reads CASSQGQLAGGRDEQYF. In DNA, the CDR3 is TGCGCCAGCAGCCAAGGCCAACTAGCGGGGGGGCGCGACGAGCAGTACTTC.

With respect to this clone: The germline gene is not matched at one end of the junction; a read error may be the cause. The chain employs TRBV7-9 and TRBJ2-5; 10 bases fit TRBD2. CDR1 is SEHNR and CDR2 is FQNEAQ in the germline V gene (reference sequence). CDR3 length: 15 amino acids. Here the CDR3 reads CASSIAGGASETQYF. CDR3 nucleotide sequence: TGTGCCAGCAGCATAGCGGGGGGCGCGTCGGAGACCCAGTACTTC.

The chain combines TRBV2 with TRBJ1-5; 7 nucleotides align to TRBD1. V was pared by 6 bases and J by 4 bases, with 12 bases of the junction left unmatched. CDR3 length equals 16 residues. The V gene's germline CDR1 is SNHLY and CDR2 FYNNEI. Here the CDR3 reads CASSRDRDRRNQPQHF. The CDR3 bases are TGTGCCAGCAGCAGAGACAGGGACAGACGAAATCAGCCCCAGCATTTT. Based on the CDR3 plus reference TRBV2 and TRBJ1-5, the full variable domain is EPEVTQTPSHQVTQMGQEVILRCVPISNHLYFYWYRQILGQKVEFLVSFYNNEISEKSEIFDDQFSVERPDGSNFTLKIRSTKLEDSAMYFCASSRDRDRRNQPQHFGDGTRLSIL.

This clone appeared once. CDR3 protein: CASSPIGGNTIYF. CDR3 sequence (DNA): TGTGCCAGCAGTCCCATCGGCGGAAACACCATATATTTT. The gene calls are TRBV28 and TRBJ1-3; D remains unclear. From germline, CDR1 is MDHEN and CDR2 SYDVKM. The ends were cut back, 5 bases at V and 4 bases at J, with 9 bases in the middle. This CDR3 spans 13 amino acids.

This clone was seen only a few times. The rearrangement uses TRBV10-3 and TRBJ2-3; 14 nucleotides agree with TRBD2. The V gene's germline CDR1 is ENHRY and CDR2 SYGVKD. The CDR3 is made up of 16 amino acids. The trim removed 5 bases at V and 4 bases at J, leaving 5 bases unmatched. The CDR3 nucleotides read TGTGCCATCAGTATGACTAGCGGGAGGGCCGCAGATACGCAGTATTTT. Translation gives CAISMTSGRAADTQYF.

This clone has just one count. The rearrangement uses TRBV7-9 and TRBJ1-2; the D gene is possibly TRBD1 (5 bases). In germline, CDR1 is SEHNR, CDR2 FQNEAQ (reference sequence). V was trimmed by 6 bases and J by 4 bases, leaving 18 bases between them. The length of the CDR3 is 15 residues. CDR3 amino acids: CASRPPPRVGYGYTF. In nucleotides, the CDR3 is TGTGCCAGCAGACCGCCCCCCAGGGTGGGCTATGGCTACACCTTC. The whole variable domain, remainder taken from reference TRBV7-9 and TRBJ1-2, is DTGVSQNPRHKITKRGQNVTFRCDPISEHNRLYWYRQTLGQGPEFLTYFQNEAQLEKSRLLSDRFSAERPKGSFSTLEIQRTEQGDSAMYLCASRPPPRVGYGYTFGSGTRLTVV.

This chain uses TRBV30 with TRBJ1-6; 8 bases line up with TRBD1. This CDR3 contains 13 residues. The ends lost 1 base at V and 9 bases at J; junction bases unmatched: 2. Germline V CDR1 and CDR2: GTSNPN, SVGIG (reference sequence). The CDR3 here is CAWSGQGTSPLHF. For the CDR3, the DNA is TGTGCCTGGAGTGGACAGGGGACTTCACCCCTCCACTTT.

The chain has TRBV6-2 or TRBV6-3 and TRBJ2-3; D unresolved. Germline V gene data show CDR1 as MNHEY and CDR2 as SVGEGT. V lost 0 bases, J lost 9 bases, and 13 bases lay in between. The CDR3 covers 14 residues. CDR3 in amino acids: CASSYSGGVVTQYF. The CDR3 coding sequence is TGTGCCAGCAGTTACTCGGGCGGCGTCGTGACGCAGTATTTT.

The chain combines TRBV5-6 with TRBJ1-6; D possibly corresponds to TRBD1 (6 bases). Germline-derived CDR1 and CDR2 are SGHDT and YYEEEE. The CDR3 runs to 14 residues. Trimming removed 1 base at V and 10 bases at J, with 12 bases between. In nucleotides, the CDR3 is TGTGCCAGCAGCTTGTCAGGGGAGCGGTCACCCCTCCACTTT. Its protein product is CASSLSGERSPLHF.

This clone has a single count. The chain joins TRBV19 to TRBJ2-3, with 9 bases lining up with TRBD2. This CDR3 is 15 amino acids long. The trim removed 1 base at V and 3 bases at J, leaving 2 bases unmatched. Per germline, CDR1 LNHDA and CDR2 SQIVND (reference sequence). Here the CDR3 reads CASSIAAGGTDTQYF. The CDR3 coding sequence is TGTGCCAGTAGTATAGCTGCGGGGGGGACAGATACGCAGTATTTT.

The rearrangement joins TRBV13 to TRBJ2-7; TRBD2 agrees at 9 bases. The CDR3 is made up of 14 amino acids. Germline-derived CDR1 and CDR2 are PRHDT and FYEKMQ (reference sequence). V was clipped by 5 bases and J by 5 bases; unmatched bases: 7. CDR3 region: CASSRRLAEDEQYF. The CDR3 DNA reads TGTGCCAGCAGCCGAAGACTAGCGGAGGACGAGCAGTACTTC.

This clone was seen once. V gene TRBV13 combines with J gene TRBJ2-3; tentatively, D is TRBD2 (5 bases). The CDR3 length is 17 residues. The germline V gene has CDR1 PRHDT and CDR2 FYEKMQ (reference sequence). V lost 1 base and J 6 bases, leaving 20 bases between the germline ends. The CDR3 sequence is CASSLDPASLLPDTQYF. The CDR3 DNA follows: TGTGCCAGCAGCTTAGACCCGGCTAGCCTGCTTCCTGATACGCAGTATTTT.

V is TRBV5-4 and J is TRBJ1-1; TRBD1 agrees at 10 bases. The junction had 7 bases not matched to a gene; V was cut back by 2 bases and J by 0 bases. The CDR3 is 17 amino acids. Germline loops: CDR1 SGHNT, CDR2 YYREEE (reference sequence). In DNA form, the CDR3 reads TGTGCCAGCAGCTTTGGACAGGGGGTAACTATGAACACTGAAGCTTTCTTT. Protein product: CASSFGQGVTMNTEAFF.

The gene calls are TRBV27 and TRBJ2-5; 7 bases fit TRBD1. Trimming at V came to 3 bases and at J to 0 bases, leaving 10 bases not matched to a gene. There are 17 residues in the CDR3. CDR1 is MNHEY, CDR2 SMNVEV, per germline (reference sequence). The CDR3 protein is CASSFYRDSKYQETQYF. The CDR3, as DNA: TGTGCCAGCAGTTTTTATAGGGACAGCAAGTACCAAGAGACCCAGTACTTC.

The V and J genes are TRBV7-8 and TRBJ2-7; 7 positions match TRBD2. V lost 6 bases, J lost 0 bases, and 11 bases stayed unmatched. Germline V gene sequence: CDR1 SGHVS, CDR2 FQNEAQ. CDR3 length: 16 residues. The CDR3 region is CASSYLPGTTSYEQYF. The CDR3 DNA reads TGTGCCAGCAGTTACCTCCCCGGGACTACCTCCTACGAGCAGTACTTC.

V is TRBV29-1 and J is TRBJ2-3; D is possibly TRBD1 (6 bases). Per the germline V gene, CDR1 is SQVTM and CDR2 is ANQGSEA. The CDR3 consists of 13 residues. Between the trimmed V and J ends, which lost 7 bases and 2 bases, there was a span of 13 bases. The CDR3, as DNA: TGCAGCGGGGGGCCCCTCTTCACAGATACGCAGTATTTT. As protein: CSGGPLFTDTQYF.

The chain is built from TRBV7-9 and TRBJ1-1; perhaps TRBD1 as D (6 bases). This CDR3 has 14 residues. The germline CDR1 and CDR2 sequences are SEHNR and FQNEAQ (reference sequence). With 5 bases removed from V and 4 bases from J, the gap between germline ends came to 14 bases. Here the CDR3 DNA reads TGTGCCAGCAGCGCAACAGGGATGAGCACTGAAGCTTTCTTT. Translation gives CASSATGMSTEAFF.

Notes on this clone: The junction departs from germline at one end; a sequencing error may be responsible. CDR3 bases: TGCGCCAGCAGCTTGGCCTCGGACAGGGGCAACAGTGAAGCTTTCTTT. It is translated as CASSLASDRGNSEAFF. The genes are TRBV5-1 and TRBJ1-1; 9 nucleotides agree with TRBD1. Germline V gives CDR1 SGHRS, CDR2 YFSETQ. The CDR3 is 16 amino acids. Looking up the rest from reference TRBV5-1 and TRBJ1-1 gives the full variable domain: KAGVTQTPRYLIKTRGQQVTLSCSPISGHRSVSWYQQTPGQGLQFLFEYFSETQRNKGNFPGRFSGRQFSNSRSEMNVSTLELGDSALYLCASSLASDRGNSEAFFGQGTRLTVV.

The genes are TRBV19 and TRBJ2-6; TRBD1 matches at 9 bases. The CDR3 has 18 residues. V lost 2 bases to trimming and J lost 3 bases; unmatched junction nucleotides: 8. The germline CDR1 and CDR2 sequences are LNHDA and SQIVND (reference sequence). CDR3: CASSISVQGAVGANVLTF. As DNA, the CDR3 is TGTGCCAGTAGTATAAGCGTACAGGGGGCGGTTGGGGCCAACGTCCTGACTTTC. Full variable domain (missing parts from reference TRBV19 and TRBJ2-6): DGGITQSPKYLFRKEGQNVTLSCEQNLNHDAMYWYRQDPGQGLRLIYYSQIVNDFQKGDIAEGYSVSREKKESFPLTVTSAQKNPTAFYLCASSISVQGAVGANVLTFGAGSRLTVL.

The chain couples TRBV6-5 to TRBJ1-2, with D possibly being TRBD1 (5 bases). The V end lost 0 bases, the J end lost 5 bases, and 10 bases lay between the germline ends. In germline, CDR1 is MNHEY, CDR2 SVGAGI. CDR3 length: 14 residues. In nucleotides, the CDR3 is TGTGCCAGCAGTTACTCGGGACCGGGTTATGGCTACACCTTC. It encodes CASSYSGPGYGYTF.

The chain carries TRBV27 and TRBJ1-2; 10 nucleotides agree with TRBD1. Germline V gene lookup returns CDR1 MNHEY and CDR2 SMNVEV (reference sequence). V shed 6 bases and J 4 bases; nucleotides not matched to a gene: 11. The CDR3 is 16 amino acids. In DNA, the CDR3 is TGTGCCAGCAGGATGGGACAGGGGCAGAGAGGCTATGGCTACACCTTC. Its protein is CASRMGQGQRGYGYTF.

This sequence joins TRBV5-8 and TRBJ1-2; TRBD1 matches at 7 bases. This CDR3 has 18 residues. CDR1 SGHTS and CDR2 YDEGEE come from the germline V gene. J was trimmed by 2 bases and V by 1 base; bases with no gene match: 14. CDR3 sequence: CASSLYLGWGQHNYGYTF. The CDR3 DNA reads as TGTGCCAGCAGCTTGTATCTCGGGTGGGGACAGCACAACTATGGCTACACCTTC.

A word on this clone: One end of the junction fails to match germline, which may point to a read error. This chain uses TRBV9 with TRBJ1-1, with a tentative D call TRBD1 (5 bases). The CDR3 length is 13 residues. Germline V gene sequence: CDR1 SGDLS, CDR2 YYNGEE. CDR3 coding DNA: TGTGACAGCGGGGACCCGGACAATACTGAAGCTTTCTTT. Translated, it gives CDSGDPDNTEAFF.